Many counts were recorded for the clone carrying this TCR beta chain. Its target is not known. The sample is drawn from a study of T-cell reconstitution after alpha-beta-depleted transplantation in children. Points from the study as a whole: The main origin of T-cell counts and diversity one year after transplant was newly produced T cells. Certain patients had high TCRbeta diversity at day 60, and it came from recipient T cells and thymic progenitors that survived. There were reportedly several hundred expanded graft clones from which alpha-beta T cells came about two months after transplant.

The CDR3 loop spans 18 amino acids. The V gene end was trimmed by 0 bases and the J gene end by 1 base; junction bases not matched to a gene: 8. Germline V gives CDR1 LGHNA, CDR2 YNFKEQ. Unique molecular identifiers were incorporated during preparation of the TCRbeta library. TCRdb re-called the PCR reads through MiXCR, storing one row per CDR3 protein. There are some 180,000 distinct CDR3 sequences in the sample; approximately 6.9% occur only once, and just over 5.5% lies in the top ten. The sequence derives from a boy aged 2-9 years with acute lymphoblastic leukemia, due to receive a stem cell transplant. V is TRBV4-2 and J is TRBJ2-2; 7 bases match TRBD2. This specimen consisted of PBMCs, obtained before TCRalphabeta/CD19-depleted stem cell transplant. CDR3 loop: CASSQETGLAENTGELFF. The CDR3 DNA reads TGTGCCAGCAGCCAAGAAACGGGTCTAGCGGAGAACACCGGGGAGCTGTTTTTT.